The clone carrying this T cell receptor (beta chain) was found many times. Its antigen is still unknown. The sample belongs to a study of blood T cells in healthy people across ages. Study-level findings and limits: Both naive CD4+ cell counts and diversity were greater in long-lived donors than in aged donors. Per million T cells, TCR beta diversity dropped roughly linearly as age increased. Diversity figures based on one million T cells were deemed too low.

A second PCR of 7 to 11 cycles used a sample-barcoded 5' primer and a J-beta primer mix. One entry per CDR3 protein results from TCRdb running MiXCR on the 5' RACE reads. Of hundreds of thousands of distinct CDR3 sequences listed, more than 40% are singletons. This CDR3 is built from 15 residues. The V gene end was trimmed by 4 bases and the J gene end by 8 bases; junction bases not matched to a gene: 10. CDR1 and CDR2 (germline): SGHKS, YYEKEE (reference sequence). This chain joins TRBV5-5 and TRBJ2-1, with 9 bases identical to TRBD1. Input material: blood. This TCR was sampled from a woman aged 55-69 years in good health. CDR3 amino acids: CASSSYRGRGDEQFF. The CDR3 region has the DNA TGTGCCAGCAGCAGCTACAGGGGGCGCGGGGATGAGCAGTTCTTC. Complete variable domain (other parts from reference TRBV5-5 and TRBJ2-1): DAGVTQSPTHLIKTRGQQVTLRCSPISGHKSVSWYQQVLGQGPQFIFQYYEKEERGRGNFPDRFSARQFPNYSSELNVNALLLGDSALYLCASSSYRGRGDEQFFGPGTRLTVL.